This entry lists 18 T cell receptor beta chains sequenced from one sample in a study of blood T cell repertoires in COVID-19. Generated by immunoSEQ multiplex PCR, the TCRdb table keeps only in-frame clones and is missing some. The repertoire holds roughly 220,000 clones, with approximately 81% as singletons. Specimen: peripheral blood. These receptors were obtained from a man aged 30 to 39 with active or convalescent COVID-19.

This sequence joins TRBV6-5 and TRBJ1-6, with D maybe TRBD1 (6 bases). V lost 7 bases to trimming and J lost 9 bases, with 19 bases between them. The germline V gene has CDR1 MNHEY and CDR2 SVGAGI. The CDR3 runs to 15 residues. The CDR3 here is CASTTSTGTSSPLHF. The CDR3 DNA is TGTGCCAGCACCACATCGACAGGAACCTCTTCACCCCTCCACTTT.

The J gene is TRBJ2-1, the V gene TRBV4-3; 7 bases fit TRBD2. CDR1 is LGHNA, CDR2 YSLEER, per germline. With V trimmed by 4 bases and J by 9 bases, 6 bases remained unmatched. The CDR3 has 13 residues. This CDR3 reads CASSPRTSAEQFF. CDR3 sequence (DNA): TGCGCCAGCAGCCCACGGACTAGTGCTGAGCAGTTCTTC.

This sequence joins TRBV24-1 and TRBJ2-3, with a possible D match to TRBD1 (6 bases). The CDR3 loop spans 17 amino acids. Germline V gene lookup returns CDR1 KGHDR and CDR2 SFDVKD. V lost 4 bases and J 0 bases, leaving 16 bases between the germline ends. CDR3 sequence reads: CATSDWDTTASTDTQYF. DNA for the CDR3: TGTGCCACCAGTGACTGGGACACGACCGCTAGCACAGATACGCAGTATTTT.

The V and J genes are TRBV28 and TRBJ1-2; the D gene is possibly TRBD1 (6 bases). Germline V gene data show CDR1 as MDHEN and CDR2 as SYDVKM. V lost 5 bases, J lost 4 bases, and 17 bases lay in between. This CDR3 region has 15 residues. CDR3 protein: CASSPAGGALYGYTF. DNA of the CDR3: TGTGCCAGCAGTCCCGCGGGGGGGGCTCTCTATGGCTACACCTTC.

This chain uses TRBV15 with TRBJ2-1; weak D call: TRBD1 (5 bases). CDR1 is LNHNV and CDR2 is YYDKDF in the germline V gene (reference sequence). The CDR3 covers 16 residues. V was trimmed by 0 bases and J by 8 bases, leaving 17 bases between them. The CDR3 spells CATSRDRDLGAHEQFF. CDR3 sequence (DNA): TGTGCCACCAGCAGAGATCGAGATTTAGGGGCGCATGAGCAGTTCTTC. The variable domain in full, completed from reference TRBV15 and TRBJ2-1, reads DAMVIQNPRYQVTQFGKPVTLSCSQTLNHNVMYWYQQKSSQAPKLLFHYYDKDFNNEADTPDNFQSRRPNTSFCFLDIRSPGLGDTAMYLCATSRDRDLGAHEQFFGPGTRLTVL.

This chain links TRBV5-1 with TRBJ1-1; 10 bases map to TRBD1. V trimming: 3 bases; J trimming: 3 bases; junction bases outside the gene matches: 5. This CDR3 has 15 residues. Germline V gene sequence: CDR1 SGHRS, CDR2 YFSETQ. The CDR3, as DNA: TGCGCCAGCAGCTCTTCCGGGACAGGGGACACTGAAGCTTTCTTT. This codes for CASSSSGTGDTEAFF.

The chain recombines TRBV7-2 with TRBJ1-2; tentative D call: TRBD1 (6 bases). The CDR3 extends over 14 amino acids. The V end lost 6 bases, the J end lost 7 bases, and 18 bases lay between the germline ends. From germline, CDR1 is SGHTA and CDR2 FQGNSA. The CDR3 DNA reads TGTGCCAGCAGGCCGCTACTACAGGGTTCTGGCTACACCTTC. It translates to CASRPLLQGSGYTF.

CDR3 sequence reads: CASSVTSGGYNEQFF. CDR3 DNA sequence: TGCGCCAGCAGCGTCACTAGCGGGGGTTACAATGAGCAGTTCTTC. The chain links TRBV5-1 to TRBJ2-1; 11 bases are shared with TRBD2. CDR1 and CDR2 from the germline V gene are SGHRS and YFSETQ. This CDR3 comprises 15 residues. Germline trimming cut 4 bases from V and 4 bases from J; bases unmatched to any gene: 4.

The chain joins TRBV4-2 to TRBJ2-7; D is uncertain. The CDR3 consists of 16 residues. CDR1 is LGHNA and CDR2 is YNFKEQ in the germline V gene. Trimming took off 4 bases at V and 0 bases at J, with 16 bases between the two ends. The CDR3 loop is CASSREAGSSSYEQYF. The CDR3 DNA reads TGTGCCAGCAGCCGAGAGGCCGGGTCATCCTCCTACGAGCAGTACTTC.

This clone appeared a single time. The V gene is TRBV2, the J gene TRBJ2-5, with no clear D. The V end was cut by 4 bases, the J end by 2 bases, with 8 bases between. Germline V gene sequence: CDR1 SNHLY, CDR2 FYNNEI. This CDR3 contains 13 residues. CDR3: CASSVVEQETQYF. DNA for the CDR3: TGTGCCAGCAGTGTGGTAGAACAAGAGACCCAGTACTTC.

This clone has a handful of counts. V gene TRBV12-3 or TRBV12-4 combines with J gene TRBJ2-7; D gene uncertain. V was cut by 0 bases and J by 7 bases, with 7 bases left in between. This CDR3 is 12 amino acids long. Here the CDR3 reads CASSLAPREQYF. CDR3 in DNA: TGTGCCAGCAGTTTAGCGCCCAGAGAGCAGTACTTC.

The rearrangement joins TRBV28 to TRBJ2-5; 12 bases align to TRBD2. Trimming at V came to 4 bases and at J to 4 bases, leaving 10 bases not matched to a gene. Looked up from germline, CDR1 is MDHEN and CDR2 is SYDVKM. The CDR3 is 17 amino acids. The CDR3 is CASSSSSLAGGRETQYF. CDR3 sequence (DNA): TGTGCCAGCAGTTCATCTTCCCTAGCGGGGGGGCGAGAGACCCAGTACTTC.

The gene calls are TRBV6-5 and TRBJ1-5; no firm D call. Germline values: CDR1 MNHEY, CDR2 SVGAGI. The CDR3 has 12 amino acids. V was shortened by 10 bases and J by 4 bases, with 11 bases between the two germline ends. The CDR3 loop reads CATGGVNQPQHF. CDR3 nucleotides: TGTGCCACCGGCGGGGTAAATCAGCCCCAGCATTTT.

This chain joins TRBV28 and TRBJ1-2, with D perhaps matching TRBD1 (5 bases). V shed 6 bases and J shed 8 bases, with 16 bases lying between them. This CDR3 is built from 13 residues. Germline assignment: CDR1 MDHEN and CDR2 SYDVKM. CDR3 in amino acids: CASSPTVPRGYTF. The CDR3 bases are TGTGCCAGCAGCCCGACAGTGCCCCGGGGCTACACCTTC.

The chain recombines TRBV4-1 with TRBJ1-5; D is unclear. V was shortened by 0 bases and J by 3 bases, with 12 bases between the two germline ends. Germline V lookup: CDR1 MGHRA, CDR2 YSYEKL. The CDR3 length is 16 residues. The CDR3 region has the DNA TGCGCCAGCAGCCAAGATAGCGGGTCACCCAATCAGCCCCAGCATTTT. Translation gives CASSQDSGSPNQPQHF.

This chain uses TRBV5-6 with TRBJ2-3, with D maybe TRBD2 (5 bases). The CDR3 is 14 amino acids. The ends were cut back, 0 bases at V and 5 bases at J, with 10 bases in the middle. CDR1 SGHDT and CDR2 YYEEEE come from the germline V gene. Written as DNA, the CDR3 is TGTGCCAGCAGCTTGGGGGAGCTAGTAGATACGCAGTATTTT. It yields the protein CASSLGELVDTQYF.

The rearrangement joins TRBV19 to TRBJ2-1, with 11 bases lining up with TRBD2. V trimming: 11 bases; J trimming: 2 bases; junction bases outside the gene matches: 2. Germline-derived CDR1 and CDR2 are LNHDA and SQIVND (reference sequence). The CDR3 loop spans 13 amino acids. CDR3 nucleotide sequence: TGTGCCTCTAGCGGGGGGACCTACAATGAGCAGTTCTTC. It specifies CASSGGTYNEQFF.

The J gene is TRBJ1-5, the V gene TRBV6-6; D is ambiguous. Germline V gene lookup returns CDR1 MNHNY and CDR2 SVGAGI (reference sequence). The ends were cut back, 0 bases at V and 5 bases at J, with 8 bases in the middle. This CDR3 is built from 14 residues. The chain's CDR3 is CASSYSRSDQPQHF. In nucleotides, the CDR3 is TGTGCCAGCAGTTACTCTCGGAGTGATCAGCCCCAGCATTTT.